This T cell receptor beta chain was captured in a study of control samples from healthy donors and cancer patients. V was clipped by 1 base and J by 1 base; unmatched bases: 9. Looked up from germline, CDR1 is LGHNA and CDR2 is YNFKEQ. The CDR3 covers 17 residues. Clones were read by immunoSEQ multiplex PCR, and TCRdb kept only the in-frame ones, dropping some. The data hold 150,000 to 200,000 clones, with 88% observed a single time. This receptor was identified in a young man in good health. The chain couples TRBV4-2 to TRBJ1-1; 7 nucleotides line up with TRBD1. The sample consisted of blood. Here the CDR3 DNA reads TGTGCCAGCAGCCAAGCCGGGACAGCGTTTACGAACACTGAAGCTTTCTTT. This codes for CASSQAGTAFTNTEAFF.